The present entry profiles one TCR beta chain with its context. CDR3 length: 16 residues. Germline lookup yields CDR1 MGHRA and CDR2 YSYEKL. Trimming shortened V by 0 bases and J by 3 bases, and 15 bases separated the two germline ends. Some clones are missing from TCRdb's copy, which holds only in-frame ones; the method was immunoSEQ multiplex PCR. The data show around 30,000 clones, approximately 90% seen once. This sample is part of a study of blood T cell repertoires in COVID-19. Study background: From T cells, B-cell-depleted T cells, or PBMCs came the material, which was cDNA or gDNA.

The J gene is TRBJ2-7, the V gene TRBV4-1; D might be TRBD2 (6 bases). The sequence was obtained from a man aged 55-75 years with acute or convalescent COVID-19. Material for sequencing was peripheral blood. The CDR3: CASSQERLGRDYEQYF. The DNA of the CDR3 is TGCGCCAGCAGCCAAGAACGACTAGGAAGGGACTACGAGCAGTACTTC.